This is a list of T cell receptor beta chains from one sample in a study of blood T cells in healthy people across ages. One entry per CDR3 protein results from TCRdb running MiXCR on the 5' RACE reads. The sample includes 600,000 or so distinct CDR3 sequences, less than 35% of them seen just once. Sequenced: blood. The receptors stem from a woman older than 75 in good health. CDR3s include the opening cysteine and the closing phenylalanine or tryptophan. Fields, in order: D gene, V gene, J gene, clone size, CDR3 DNA, CDR3 protein. The D gene is left open where the match is weak. Size is stated for part of the rows, as once, few or many counts, or as a class when the clone is expanded.

D: TRBD2
V: TRBV20-1
J: TRBJ2-3
size: few
DNA: TGCAGTGCTAGCCTTGGGGGCGGGGGGGTGAGCACAGATACGCAGTATTTT
CDR3: CSASLGGGGVSTDTQYF

D: NA
V: TRBV2
J: TRBJ2-7
size: many
DNA: TGTGCCAGCAGTAAAGGTGACTCTTACTACGAGCAGTACTTC
CDR3: CASSKGDSYYEQYF

D: TRBD1
V: TRBV6-1
J: TRBJ2-7
size: NA
DNA: TGTGCCAGCAGTAGTCCGGGACAGAGATCCTACGAGCAGTACTTC
CDR3: CASSSPGQRSYEQYF

D: NA
V: TRBV7-3
J: TRBJ2-3
size: many
DNA: TGTGCCAGCAGCTTATGGAGCCAGAGCACAGATACGCAGTATTTT
CDR3: CASSLWSQSTDTQYF

D: TRBD1
V: TRBV12-3/TRBV12-4
J: TRBJ1-1
size: few
DNA: TGTGCCAGCAGTTTTGACAGGGGGCGCTCTGAAGCTTTCTTT
CDR3: CASSFDRGRSEAFF

D: NA
V: TRBV6-1
J: TRBJ2-1
size: many
DNA: TGTGCCAGCAGTGAGGTTGGGGACCAGCAGTTCTTC
CDR3: CASSEVGDQQFF

D: NA
V: TRBV7-2
J: TRBJ1-1
size: many
DNA: TGTGCCAGCAGCTTAGCGGCGCAGAACACTGAAGCTTTCTTT
CDR3: CASSLAAQNTEAFF

D: NA
V: TRBV5-6
J: TRBJ2-7
size: NA
DNA: TGTGCCAGCAGCTCTACCCTTCGACTTGAGCAGTACTTC
CDR3: CASSSTLRLEQYF

D: NA
V: TRBV4-3
J: TRBJ2-2
size: NA
DNA: TGCGCCAGCAGCCAAGATGGGCCGGGTGGAACCGGGGAGCTGTTTTTT
CDR3: CASSQDGPGGTGELFF

D: TRBD1
V: TRBV5-1
J: TRBJ1-2
size: many
DNA: TGCGCCAGCAGCACCACAAACCGACAGGGAAGTGGCTACACCTTC
CDR3: CASSTTNRQGSGYTF

D: TRBD1
V: TRBV11-2
J: TRBJ2-1
size: many
DNA: TGTGCCAGCAGCTTAGACGGCAGGGGGCGAGATGAGCAGTTCTTC
CDR3: CASSLDGRGRDEQFF

D: TRBD2
V: TRBV20-1
J: TRBJ2-2
size: NA
DNA: TGCAGTGCTAGAGGGGATCCGGGACTAGCGACCGGGGAGCTGTTTTTT
CDR3: CSARGDPGLATGELFF

D: NA
V: TRBV7-2
J: TRBJ2-7
size: many
DNA: TGTGCCAGCAGCTTAGATTTTAGCGACAGTTCCTACGAGCAGTACTTC
CDR3: CASSLDFSDSSYEQYF

D: TRBD2
V: TRBV7-2
J: TRBJ2-1
size: NA
DNA: TGTGCCAGCAGCTTAGTAAGCGGTATGGCGGGAGGGCGGTCCTACAATGAGCAGTTCTTC
CDR3: CASSLVSGMAGGRSYNEQFF

D: TRBD1
V: TRBV7-9
J: TRBJ2-1
size: many
DNA: TGTGCCAGCAGCCCGGGTGCCAGGGGGCTTAATGAGCAGTTCTTC
CDR3: CASSPGARGLNEQFF

D: TRBD2
V: TRBV5-1
J: TRBJ2-7
size: NA
DNA: TGCGCCAGCAGCATGACTAGCGCCTACGAGCAGTACTTC
CDR3: CASSMTSAYEQYF

D: TRBD1
V: TRBV3-1
J: TRBJ1-6
size: NA
DNA: TGTGCCAGCAGCCCCGGGACAGGGAAAGGTTCACCCCTCCACTTT
CDR3: CASSPGTGKGSPLHF

D: TRBD2
V: TRBV19
J: TRBJ2-3
size: few
DNA: TGTGCCAGTAGTATGCGGGGAGGGGAAGATACGCAGTATTTT
CDR3: CASSMRGGEDTQYF

D: TRBD1
V: TRBV12-3/TRBV12-4
J: TRBJ2-1
size: many
DNA: TGTGCCGGCAGTTTAGCTAGGGGGCCCACGGGTGAGCAGTTCTTC
CDR3: CAGSLARGPTGEQFF

D: NA
V: TRBV20-1
J: TRBJ1-2
size: many
DNA: TGCAGTGCTCGGGGTCTACAGCTTAACTATGGCTACACCTTC
CDR3: CSARGLQLNYGYTF

D: NA
V: TRBV5-5
J: TRBJ2-1
size: many
DNA: TGTGCCAGCAGCGATAGTAAAGTCGGACCCGGCTTTGCGCAGTTCTTC
CDR3: CASSDSKVGPGFAQFF

D: NA
V: TRBV9
J: TRBJ2-7
size: many
DNA: TGTGCCAGCAGCGCCCTGGGCCCCGAGCAGTACTTC
CDR3: CASSALGPEQYF

D: NA
V: TRBV6-6
J: TRBJ1-2
size: many
DNA: TGTGCCAGCAGTGCACGTGACGGCAACTATGGCTACACCTTC
CDR3: CASSARDGNYGYTF

D: NA
V: TRBV7-2
J: TRBJ1-2
size: NA
DNA: TGTGCCAGCAGCTTAGGAAGGGAATTTGGCTATGGCTACACCTTC
CDR3: CASSLGREFGYGYTF

D: TRBD2
V: TRBV5-1
J: TRBJ2-5
size: few
DNA: TGCGCCAGCAGCTCGGGAGGGGGGGCCTTCGAGACCCAGTACTTC
CDR3: CASSSGGGAFETQYF

D: NA
V: TRBV29-1
J: TRBJ1-4
size: many
DNA: TGCAGCGTTGAACGCAGCTCTAATGAAAAACTGTTTTCCGAAAAACTGTTTTTT
CDR3: CSVERSSNEKLFSEKLFF

D: NA
V: TRBV6-2/TRBV6-3
J: TRBJ2-5
size: many
DNA: TGTGCCAGCAGTTACTCGGACAGGACCCAGTACTTC
CDR3: CASSYSDRTQYF

D: NA
V: TRBV30
J: TRBJ2-5
size: NA
DNA: TGTGCCTGGAGTTCTTTTGGGCGAGAGACCCAGTACTTC
CDR3: CAWSSFGRETQYF

D: NA
V: TRBV7-9
J: TRBJ1-1
size: NA
DNA: TGTGCCAGCAGCTCCCCCAAGGGGCGGCTCACTGAAGCTTTCTTT
CDR3: CASSSPKGRLTEAFF

D: TRBD2
V: TRBV3-1
J: TRBJ2-1
size: many
DNA: TGTGCCAGCAGCCAAGAGTTGGGCGGGGGGACCTACAATGAGCAGTTCTTC
CDR3: CASSQELGGGTYNEQFF

D: TRBD1
V: TRBV7-9
J: TRBJ1-1
size: NA
DNA: TGTGCCAGCAGCTCTATCCAGGGGGCACGGGCAGCTTTCTTT
CDR3: CASSSIQGARAAFF

D: NA
V: TRBV20-1
J: TRBJ2-7
size: many
DNA: TGCAGTGCTGACCCCGACAGGTTTTCCTGCGAGCAGTACTTC
CDR3: CSADPDRFSCEQYF

D: TRBD1
V: TRBV29-1
J: TRBJ1-4
size: NA
DNA: TGCAGCGTTAGGGGGCCCGGAGAGGAAAAACTGTTTTTT
CDR3: CSVRGPGEEKLFF

D: NA
V: TRBV30
J: TRBJ1-1
size: NA
DNA: TGTGCCTGGAGTCAGGGACACACTGAAGCTTTCTTT
CDR3: CAWSQGHTEAFF

D: NA
V: TRBV20-1
J: TRBJ1-5
size: NA
DNA: TGCAGTGCTAGAAAGAATAGCAATCAGCCCCAGCATTTT
CDR3: CSARKNSNQPQHF

D: NA
V: TRBV5-8
J: TRBJ2-3
size: NA
DNA: TGTGCCAGCAGCCGGGCCCTCGGCTCTACGCAGTATTTT
CDR3: CASSRALGSTQYF

D: TRBD2
V: TRBV7-9
J: TRBJ2-5
size: many
DNA: TGTGCCAGCACCCACAACGGGGGGGGCAAAGAGACCCAGTACTTC
CDR3: CASTHNGGGKETQYF

D: NA
V: TRBV7-2
J: TRBJ2-5
size: many
DNA: TGTGCCAGCAGCTTAGCGCTGAACGTAAATCAAGAGACCCAGTACTTC
CDR3: CASSLALNVNQETQYF

D: TRBD1
V: TRBV2
J: TRBJ1-2
size: many
DNA: TGTGCCAGCGCACCGACAGGGGTTAACTATGGCTACACCTTC
CDR3: CASAPTGVNYGYTF

D: NA
V: TRBV6-5
J: TRBJ1-1
size: NA
DNA: TGTGCCAGCAGTTTCGGGGGTTACCATCCTGCTAACACTGAAGCTTTCTTT
CDR3: CASSFGGYHPANTEAFF

D: TRBD2
V: TRBV7-2
J: TRBJ2-1
size: NA
DNA: TGTGCCAGCAGCGCGAGCGGGAGCCTTAATGAGCAGTTCTTC
CDR3: CASSASGSLNEQFF

D: NA
V: TRBV30
J: TRBJ2-5
size: many
DNA: TGTGCCTGGAGTCGGGGGTTGCAAGAGACCCAGTACTTC
CDR3: CAWSRGLQETQYF

D: TRBD2
V: TRBV29-1
J: TRBJ2-5
size: many
DNA: TGCAGCGTTGGTCCAGGGAGGGTACAGACCCAGTACTTC
CDR3: CSVGPGRVQTQYF

D: TRBD1
V: TRBV6-2/TRBV6-3
J: TRBJ1-2
size: many
DNA: TGTGCCAGCATGCGGACAGGCTATGGCTACACCTTC
CDR3: CASMRTGYGYTF

D: NA
V: TRBV3-1
J: TRBJ2-5
size: NA
DNA: TGTGCCAGCAGCCAAGAGCGGATCAATGAGCAGTACTTC
CDR3: CASSQERINEQYF

D: NA
V: TRBV7-6
J: TRBJ2-7
size: many
DNA: TGTGCCAGCAGCCCAGGGCGAGACCAGGGGCGCTCCTACGAGCAGTACTTC
CDR3: CASSPGRDQGRSYEQYF

D: TRBD1
V: TRBV27
J: TRBJ2-2
size: many
DNA: TGTGCCAGCACCCTTAAACCCCCCGGACAGGGGTACACCGGGGAGCTGTTTTTT
CDR3: CASTLKPPGQGYTGELFF

D: NA
V: TRBV18
J: TRBJ2-2
size: few
DNA: TGTGCCAGCTCACCAATTAGCACCGGGGAGCTGTTTTTT
CDR3: CASSPISTGELFF

D: NA
V: TRBV5-1
J: TRBJ1-1
size: NA
DNA: TGCGCCAGCACCCCCTCCGGGGACACTGAAGCTTTCTTT
CDR3: CASTPSGDTEAFF